Included here is one T cell receptor beta chain sequence, with context. Its cognate antigen is unknown. The repertoire was sequenced with immunoSEQ multiplex PCR; TCRdb's copy has only in-frame clones and lacks some. The sample includes approximately 32,000 clones, roughly 90% of them seen just once. This sample is drawn from a study of T cells after posttransplantation cyclophosphamide. Study conclusions and caveats: Recipient CMV seropositivity and CMV reactivation strongly tracked TRB clonality. Skin or GI-infiltrating T cells shared few TRB sequences with blood. Donor CD8+ memory clones often dominated recipient blood repertoires at later times.

Unmatched junction bases numbered 3, after V lost 3 bases and J lost 9 bases. Germline assignment: CDR1 SGHAT and CDR2 FQNNGV. The CDR3 is 13 amino acids. Sequencing was performed on PBMCs. The sequence was collected from a woman in her thirties or forties with a blood cancer, CMV-positive, and with a related stem cell donor. The V gene is TRBV11-2, the J gene TRBJ2-1; TRBD2 agrees at 9 bases. CDR3 loop: CASSFGTSSEQFF. The DNA for the CDR3 is TGTGCCAGCAGCTTCGGGACTAGCAGTGAGCAGTTCTTC.